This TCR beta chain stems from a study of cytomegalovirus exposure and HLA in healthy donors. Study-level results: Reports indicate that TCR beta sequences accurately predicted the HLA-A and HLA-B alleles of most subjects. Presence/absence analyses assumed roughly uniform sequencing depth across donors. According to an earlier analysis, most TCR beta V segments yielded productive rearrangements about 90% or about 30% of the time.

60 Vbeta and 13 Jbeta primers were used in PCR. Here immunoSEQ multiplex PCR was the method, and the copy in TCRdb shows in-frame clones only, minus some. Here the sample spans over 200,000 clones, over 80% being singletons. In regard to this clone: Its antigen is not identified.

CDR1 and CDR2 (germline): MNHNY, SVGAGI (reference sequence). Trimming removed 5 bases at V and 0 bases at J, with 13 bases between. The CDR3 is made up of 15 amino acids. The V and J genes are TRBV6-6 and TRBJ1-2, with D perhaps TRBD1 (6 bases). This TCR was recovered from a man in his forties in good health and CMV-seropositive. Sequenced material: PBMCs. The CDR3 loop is CASSPTRDTNYGYTF. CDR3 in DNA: TGTGCCAGCAGTCCCACCCGGGACACTAACTATGGCTACACCTTC.